The 24 T cell receptor beta chains listed next were all sequenced from one sample in a study of CD8 T cells in Susac syndrome. The RNA input was 0.5 to 1 ug, and it was reverse transcribed with random hexamers. TCRdb independently ran MiXCR on the immunoSEQ multiplex PCR reads; one entry per CDR3 protein. The profile shows about 120,000 distinct CDR3 sequences, about 90% of them singletons. The sequenced sample was CD8+ T cells from PBMCs. The receptors come from a human donor in good health.

This clonotype showed up just a few times. The genes are TRBV20-1 and TRBJ1-6; no reliable D call. V lost 2 bases and J lost 6, with 8 bases in between. The V gene's germline CDR1 is DFQATT and CDR2 SNEGSKA (reference sequence). The CDR3 runs 13 residues. The CDR3 region has the DNA TGCAGTGCTAGACGACTGTCTAATTCACCCCTCCACTTT. This sequence encodes CSARRLSNSPLHF.

The chain links TRBV2 to TRBJ1-2; D possibly corresponds to TRBD1 (5 bases). In germline, CDR1 is SNHLY, CDR2 FYNNEI. Trimming pared 4 bases from V and 8 bases from J, leaving 14 bases between. This CDR3 has 13 residues. CDR3 DNA: TGTGCCAGCAGTGTCCAGGGTGACTGGGGCTACACCTTC. Translating it yields CASSVQGDWGYTF.

V and J are TRBV29-1 and TRBJ1-6; the match to TRBD1 covers 7 bases. The CDR3 is made up of 15 amino acids. J was trimmed by 6 bases and V by 4 bases; bases with no gene match: 9. CDR1 is SQVTM and CDR2 is ANQGSEA in the germline V gene. In DNA, the CDR3 is TGCAGCGTTGCAGAGACAGGGAATGCTAATTCACCCCTCCACTTT. This translates into CSVAETGNANSPLHF.

The V gene is TRBV5-1, the J gene TRBJ2-7; D is uncertain. The CDR3 loop spans 14 amino acids. V lost 1 base and J 2 bases, leaving 10 bases between the germline ends. Per germline, CDR1 SGHRS and CDR2 YFSETQ. The CDR3 reads CASSLRQNTYEQYF. The DNA for the CDR3 is TGCGCCAGCAGCTTGAGGCAGAATACCTACGAGCAGTACTTC.

V is TRBV27 and J is TRBJ1-2; 8 nucleotides align to TRBD1. Germline V lookup: CDR1 MNHEY, CDR2 SMNVEV (reference sequence). CDR3 length: 13 amino acids. With V trimmed by 3 bases and J by 6 bases, 3 bases remained unmatched. CDR3 residues: CASSFRGLNGYTF. Here the CDR3 DNA reads TGTGCCAGCAGTTTCAGGGGGCTAAATGGCTACACCTTC.

The chain recombines TRBV20-1 with TRBJ2-3; 7 bases are shared with TRBD2. The CDR3 has 15 residues. With V trimmed by 0 bases and J by 2 bases, 5 bases remained unmatched. Germline-derived CDR1 and CDR2 are DFQATT and SNEGSKA (reference sequence). CDR3 sequence: CSARETAGNTDTQYF. CDR3 sequence (DNA): TGCAGTGCTAGAGAGACAGCGGGGAACACAGATACGCAGTATTTT.

This rearrangement joins TRBV6-2 or TRBV6-3 to TRBJ1-4, with D perhaps matching TRBD1 (6 bases). Germline V gene sequence: CDR1 MNHEY, CDR2 SVGEGT. This CDR3 spans 16 amino acids. Trimming shortened V by 2 bases and J by 2 bases, and 12 bases separated the two germline ends. The CDR3 region is CASSYDDRSTNEKLFF. The DNA for the CDR3 is TGTGCCAGCAGTTACGATGACAGGTCGACTAATGAAAAACTGTTTTTT.

This chain links TRBV5-1 with TRBJ1-2; D gene uncertain. V lost 0 bases and J 1 base, leaving 4 bases between the germline ends. The CDR3 runs to 13 residues. Germline CDR1 reads SGHRS; CDR2 reads YFSETQ. The CDR3 sequence is CASSLEGNYGYTF. CDR3 DNA sequence: TGCGCCAGCAGCTTGGAGGGTAACTATGGCTACACCTTC.

The V and J genes are TRBV10-3 and TRBJ1-2; TRBD1 is a possible D gene (6 bases). In germline, CDR1 is ENHRY, CDR2 SYGVKD. The CDR3 contains 12 residues. V was cut by 0 bases and J by 7 bases, with 6 bases left in between. The CDR3 is CAISESGGGYTF. The CDR3 DNA reads TGTGCCATCAGTGAGTCAGGGGGTGGCTACACCTTC.

The chain carries TRBV3-1 and TRBJ1-5; a possible D gene is TRBD1 (5 bases). The CDR3 is 15 residues long. The V end lost 1 base, the J end lost 4 bases, and 11 bases lay between the germline ends. From germline, CDR1 is LGHDT and CDR2 YNNKEL (reference sequence). The CDR3 nucleotides read TGTGCCAGCAGCCAAGTCCGGGACGGTAATCAGCCCCAGCATTTT. Translated, it gives CASSQVRDGNQPQHF.

V gene TRBV7-2 combines with J gene TRBJ2-5; D call uncertain. The V and J ends lost 5 bases and 0 bases respectively, with 10 bases between them. The CDR3 loop spans 14 amino acids. The germline gives CDR1 SGHTA, CDR2 FQGNSA. CDR3 nucleotides: TGTGCCAGCAGCCCAGAAGCGTACCAAGAGACCCAGTACTTC. This translates into CASSPEAYQETQYF.

This chain uses TRBV12-3 or TRBV12-4 with TRBJ2-5; D is undetermined. V dropped 2 bases and J dropped 5 bases, with 12 bases sitting between them. This CDR3 region has 14 residues. This CDR3 reads CASSLSSLRETQYF. The CDR3 DNA follows: TGTGCCAGCAGTTTAAGTTCCCTCCGGGAGACCCAGTACTTC.

This chain joins TRBV15 and TRBJ2-5; D might be TRBD2 (6 bases). This CDR3 region has 16 residues. V gave up 5 bases and J gave up 2 bases, with 18 bases separating them. From germline, CDR1 is LNHNV and CDR2 YYDKDF (reference sequence). This CDR3 is CATSPRSRGGQETQYF. DNA of the CDR3: TGTGCCACCAGCCCCCGGAGCCGGGGAGGACAAGAGACCCAGTACTTC.

The chain joins TRBV20-1 to TRBJ2-2, with 9 positions matching TRBD2. The CDR3 runs to 17 residues. Germline trimming cut 0 bases from V and 2 bases from J; bases unmatched to any gene: 7. The V gene's germline CDR1 is DFQATT and CDR2 SNEGSKA (reference sequence). CDR3 loop: CSAREGSGGLNTGELFF. The CDR3 DNA sequence: TGCAGTGCTAGAGAGGGTAGCGGGGGCCTAAACACCGGGGAGCTGTTTTTT.

This chain connects TRBV6-2 or TRBV6-3 to TRBJ1-3, with D perhaps matching TRBD1 (5 bases). Germline V gene sequence: CDR1 MNHEY, CDR2 SVGEGT. The germline V and J ends were trimmed by 0 bases and 0 bases, with 6 bases remaining between them. This CDR3 has 15 amino acids. CDR3: CASSYSGASGNTIYF. Here the CDR3 DNA reads TGTGCCAGCAGTTACTCCGGGGCCTCTGGAAACACCATATATTTT.

The genes are TRBV7-3 and TRBJ1-2; 7 bases match TRBD1. The CDR3 consists of 15 residues. V lost 4 bases and J lost 5; bases outside the gene matches: 10. CDR1 is SGHTA, CDR2 FQGTGA, per germline. The chain's CDR3 is CASSSTPGTEYGYTF. In DNA, the CDR3 is TGTGCCAGCAGCTCAACCCCCGGGACAGAGTATGGCTACACCTTC.

The rearrangement links TRBV7-2 to TRBJ1-1, with TRBD1 identical over 7 bases. Losses at the gene ends were 1 base for V and 1 base for J; bases not matched to a gene: 3. This CDR3 has 15 residues. In germline, CDR1 is SGHTA, CDR2 FQGNSA. This CDR3 is CASSLVTGTNTEAFF. In nucleotides, the CDR3 is TGTGCCAGCAGCTTAGTGACAGGGACGAACACTGAAGCTTTCTTT.

In this sample, this clonotype turned up once. The chain uses TRBV3-1 and TRBJ1-2; D may be TRBD1 (5 bases). The CDR3 has 12 amino acids. Per the germline V gene, CDR1 is LGHDT and CDR2 is YNNKEL (reference sequence). The V end was cut by 7 bases, the J end by 8 bases, with 14 bases between. CDR3 residues: CASNRDGRGYTF. CDR3 nucleotide sequence: TGTGCCAGCAACCGGGACGGCAGGGGCTACACCTTC.

J is TRBJ2-5 and V is TRBV20-1; D gene unclear. Trimming left V 0 bases short and J 2 bases short, with 7 bases between. The CDR3 runs 13 residues. Germline V gives CDR1 DFQATT, CDR2 SNEGSKA (reference sequence). CDR3: CSARDRIQETQYF. As DNA, the CDR3 is TGCAGTGCTAGAGATAGGATACAAGAGACCCAGTACTTC.

The chain joins TRBV27 to TRBJ1-1; D call uncertain. The CDR3 is 12 amino acids. The V gene's germline CDR1 is MNHEY and CDR2 SMNVEV (reference sequence). V was pared by 8 bases and J by 0 bases, with 7 bases between. The CDR3 sequence is CASQTVNTEAFF. The CDR3 DNA sequence: TGTGCCAGCCAGACGGTGAACACTGAAGCTTTCTTT.

The rearrangement links TRBV5-1 to TRBJ2-2, with D possibly called TRBD1 or TRBD2 (5 bases each). V was shortened by 7 bases and J by 0 bases, with 10 bases between the two germline ends. Germline-derived CDR1 and CDR2 are SGHRS and YFSETQ. CDR3 length: 14 amino acids. The DNA of the CDR3 is TGCGCCAGCCGGGACGTAGCGAACACCGGGGAGCTGTTTTTT. It encodes CASRDVANTGELFF.

J is TRBJ2-1 and V is TRBV29-1; 7 bases map to TRBD1. There are 13 residues in the CDR3. Germline assignment: CDR1 SQVTM and CDR2 ANQGSEA. Trimming cost V 7 bases and J 8 bases; bases outside gene matches: 11. DNA for the CDR3: TGCAGCGGGGTACAGGGGCAGGAGCATGAGCAGTTCTTC. This gives the protein CSGVQGQEHEQFF.

The chain uses TRBV5-1 and TRBJ1-1, with 8 bases matching TRBD1. J lost 5 bases, V lost 2 bases, and 5 bases had no gene match. This CDR3 region has 14 residues. Germline CDR1 SGHRS, CDR2 YFSETQ. The CDR3 DNA reads as TGCGCCAGCAGCTTCACAGGGGGGGAGACTGAAGCTTTCTTT. This encodes CASSFTGGETEAFF.

Details on this clonotype: One end of the junction fails to match germline, which may point to a read error. This sequence joins TRBV19 and TRBJ2-1; D unclear. The CDR3 sequence is 10 residues long. In germline, CDR1 is LNHDA, CDR2 SQIVND (reference sequence). Written as DNA, the CDR3 is TGTGCCACCCGATACAACGAGCAGTTCTTC. Encoded protein: CATRYNEQFF.